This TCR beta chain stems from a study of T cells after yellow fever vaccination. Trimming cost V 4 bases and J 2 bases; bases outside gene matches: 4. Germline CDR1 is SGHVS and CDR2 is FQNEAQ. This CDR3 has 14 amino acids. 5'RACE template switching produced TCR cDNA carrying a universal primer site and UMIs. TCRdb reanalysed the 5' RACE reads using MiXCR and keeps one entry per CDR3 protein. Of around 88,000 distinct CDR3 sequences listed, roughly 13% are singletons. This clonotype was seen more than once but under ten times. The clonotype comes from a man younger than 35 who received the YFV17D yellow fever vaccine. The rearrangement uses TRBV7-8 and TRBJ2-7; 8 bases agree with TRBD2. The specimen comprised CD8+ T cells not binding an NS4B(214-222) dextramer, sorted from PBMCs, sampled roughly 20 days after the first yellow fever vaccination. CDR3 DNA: TGTGCCAGCAGCTCTAGCGGGTATACCTACGAGCAGTACGTC. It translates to CASSSSGYTYEQYV.